The count of the clone carrying this T cell receptor (beta chain) is one. Antigen specificity is unknown. This entry comes from a study of T cell responses to AZD1222 COVID-19 vaccine. Study outcomes and limitations: Donors were largely white British and mainly female; clonal diversity was possibly underestimated. An increase in Spike-specific TCR breadth and depth was observed after two AZD1222 doses. Only a handful of individuals given AZD1222 were seropositive at baseline. Repertoires were sampled only after the peak T cell response.

TCRdb's table, derived via immunoSEQ multiplex PCR, lists solely in-frame clones and lacks some. The sample has some 100,000 clones, 80% to 90% seen once. Deletions cut 6 bases from V and 0 bases from J, with 16 bases between. The CDR3 consists of 16 residues. In germline, CDR1 is SGHRS, CDR2 YFSETQ. The sequenced sample was peripheral blood, obtained 28 days after the second AZD1222 dose. This chain uses TRBV5-1 with TRBJ2-1; D uncertain. The TCR comes from an adult who received the AZD1222 COVID-19 vaccine. The DNA of the CDR3 is TGCGCCAGCAAGAATATTCAGTCTAGCTCCTACAATGAGCAGTTCTTC. Translation: CASKNIQSSSYNEQFF.